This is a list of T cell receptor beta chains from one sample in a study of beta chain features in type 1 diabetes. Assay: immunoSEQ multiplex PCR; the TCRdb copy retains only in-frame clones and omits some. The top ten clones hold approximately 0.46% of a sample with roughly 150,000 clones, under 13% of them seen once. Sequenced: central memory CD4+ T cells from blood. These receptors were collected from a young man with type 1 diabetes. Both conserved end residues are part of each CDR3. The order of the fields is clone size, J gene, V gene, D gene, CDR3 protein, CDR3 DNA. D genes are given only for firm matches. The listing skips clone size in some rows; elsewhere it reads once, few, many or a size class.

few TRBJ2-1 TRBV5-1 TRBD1 CASSTGTGYNEQFF TGCGCCAGCAGCACCGGGACAGGGTACAATGAGCAGTTCTTC
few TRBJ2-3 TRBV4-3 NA CASSQSPSGLAQTDTQYF TGCGCCAGCAGCCAAAGTCCCTCTGGGCTAGCGCAGACAGATACGCAGTATTTT
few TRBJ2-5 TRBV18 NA CASSPPEETQYF TGTGCCAGCTCACCCCCCGAGGAGACCCAGTACTTC
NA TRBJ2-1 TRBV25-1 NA CASSDPPLAEQFF TGTGCCAGCAGTGACCCCCCGCTGGCTGAGCAGTTCTTC
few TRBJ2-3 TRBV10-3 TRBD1 CAISGTGQVTDTQYF TGTGCCATCAGTGGGACGGGACAGGTCACAGATACGCAGTATTTT
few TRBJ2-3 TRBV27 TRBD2 CASSPFSGGFTDTQYF TGTGCCAGCAGTCCTTTTTCGGGAGGGTTCACAGATACGCAGTATTTT
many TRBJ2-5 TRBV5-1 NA CASKQQGSGETQYF TGCGCCAGTAAGCAACAGGGTTCTGGAGAGACCCAGTACTTC
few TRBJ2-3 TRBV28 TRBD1 CASRTGGTDTQYF TGTGCCAGCAGGACAGGGGGCACAGATACGCAGTATTTT
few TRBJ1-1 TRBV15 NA CATSRGGVMNTEAFF TGTGCCACCAGCAGAGGCGGGGTCATGAACACTGAAGCTTTCTTT
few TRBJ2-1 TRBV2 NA CASSDAEDNEQFF TGTGCCAGCAGTGATGCGGAAGACAATGAGCAGTTCTTC
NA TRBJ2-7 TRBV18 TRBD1 CASSPDRNYEQYF TGTGCCAGCTCACCGGACAGGAACTACGAGCAGTACTTC
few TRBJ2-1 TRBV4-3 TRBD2 CASSQRLAYNEQFF TGCGCCAGCAGCCAACGACTAGCATACAATGAGCAGTTCTTC
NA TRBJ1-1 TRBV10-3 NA CAISEGATNTEAFF TGTGCCATCAGTGAGGGGGCGACGAACACTGAAGCTTTCTTT
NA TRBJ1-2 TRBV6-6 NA CASSSPDRGGRYTF TGTGCCAGCAGTTCCCCCGACCGGGGTGGAAGGTACACCTTC
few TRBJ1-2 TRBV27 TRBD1 CASGGQGDGYTF TGTGCCAGCGGCGGACAGGGGGATGGCTACACCTTC
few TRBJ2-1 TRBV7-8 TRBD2 CASSLGSAGGSKQFF TGTGCCAGCAGCTTAGGGTCGGCGGGAGGTAGCAAGCAGTTCTTC
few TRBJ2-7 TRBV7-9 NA CASRPSGVNEQYF TGTGCCAGCCGACCCTCAGGGGTGAACGAGCAGTACTTC
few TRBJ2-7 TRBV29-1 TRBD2 CSVPAGGAYEQYF TGCAGCGTTCCAGCGGGAGGTGCCTACGAGCAGTACTTC
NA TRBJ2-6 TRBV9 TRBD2 CASSVGEGSGANVLTF TGTGCCAGCAGCGTAGGGGAGGGTTCTGGGGCCAACGTCCTGACTTTC
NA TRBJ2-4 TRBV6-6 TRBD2 CASNSPGRGNIQYF TGTGCCAGCAATTCCCCCGGGCGGGGGAACATTCAGTACTTC
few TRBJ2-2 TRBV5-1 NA CASSDSGTGIRTGELFF TGCGCCAGCAGCGACTCGGGAACAGGGATTAGGACCGGGGAGCTGTTTTTT
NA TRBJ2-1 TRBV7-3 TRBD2 CASSGVGRSNEQFF TGTGCCAGCAGCGGTGTCGGGAGGAGTAATGAGCAGTTCTTC
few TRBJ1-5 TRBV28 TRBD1 CASLTGDYQPQHF TGTGCCAGCCTGACAGGGGACTATCAGCCCCAGCATTTT
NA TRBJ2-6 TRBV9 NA CASSVGQAGANVLTF TGTGCCAGCAGCGTAGGGCAGGCTGGGGCCAACGTCCTGACTTTC
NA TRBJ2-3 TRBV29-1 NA CSVDPVGSGSGTQYF TGCAGCGTTGACCCGGTAGGGTCGGGGTCAGGTACGCAGTATTTT
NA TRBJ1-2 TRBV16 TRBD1 CASSQSLRDRGADGYTF TGTGCCAGCAGCCAATCTCTCCGGGACAGGGGAGCCGATGGCTACACCTTC
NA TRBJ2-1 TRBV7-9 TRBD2 CASSLALAGYNEQFF TGTGCCAGCAGCTTAGCGTTAGCGGGGTACAATGAGCAGTTCTTC